These 11 T cell receptor beta chains were sequenced from one sample in a study of early T cells in non-severe SARS-CoV-2 infection (dated by TCRdb to the early 2020s). The library was obtained by 5' RACE. The listed sequencing device is NextSeq 500. TCRdb reprocessed the public reads (quality trimming at Q25 with fastp, clone calling with MiXCR) and kept in-frame beta chains. Duplicate CDR3 protein sequences are folded into a single record with the most common DNA and genes. Counted in this sample were 50,000 to 85,000 distinct CDR3 sequences; approximately 8.3% of them appeared once. The ten biggest clones cover around 3.5% of the sample. The specimen was whole blood. These receptors were obtained from an adult who was a healthcare worker with PCR-confirmed SARS-CoV-2 infection or an uninfected control (not recorded which).

This clonotype was recorded a few times. The V gene is TRBV30, the J gene TRBJ2-7, with 7 bases matching TRBD2. With V trimmed by 1 base and J by 2 bases, 8 bases remained unmatched. Germline values: CDR1 GTSNPN, CDR2 SVGIG (reference sequence). This CDR3 spans 15 amino acids. As DNA, the CDR3 is TGTGCCTGGAGTGGAGCTGTGGGGAGGGCCTACGAGCAGTACTTC. This encodes CAWSGAVGRAYEQYF.

The chain has TRBV20-1 and TRBJ2-1; D unresolved. The CDR3 contains 13 residues. Trimming took 2 bases from V and 15 from J, leaving 20 bases between them. The germline CDR1 and CDR2 sequences are DFQATT and SNEGSKA (reference sequence). The CDR3 protein is CSARTIGRRVPFF. CDR3 DNA: TGCAGTGCTAGAACCATCGGGCGGCGTGTGCCGTTCTTC.

This clonotype was seen ten or more times. The chain uses TRBV29-1 and TRBJ1-1, with 7 bases identical to TRBD1. Germline trimming cut 7 bases from V and 1 base from J; bases unmatched to any gene: 6. This CDR3 contains 13 residues. CDR1 and CDR2 (germline): SQVTM, ANQGSEA. The chain's CDR3 is CSAERQGNTEAFF. The CDR3 coding sequence is TGCAGCGCCGAGAGACAGGGGAACACTGAAGCTTTCTTT.

CDR3 nucleotide sequence: TGTGCCTCGGACAGGGGCGACACCCAAGAGACCCAGTACTTC. Translation: CASDRGDTQETQYF. This rearrangement joins TRBV30 to TRBJ2-5; 9 positions agree with TRBD1. Per germline, CDR1 GTSNPN and CDR2 SVGIG (reference sequence). Trimming took 7 bases from V and 1 from J; bases not matched to a gene: 7. This CDR3 contains 14 residues.

This clonotype was detected many times. The rearrangement uses TRBV6-6 and TRBJ1-1, with D uncertain. The CDR3 consists of 13 residues. Trimming stripped 8 bases from V and 0 bases from J, with 10 bases between. The germline V gene encodes CDR1 MNHNY and CDR2 SVGAGI (reference sequence). The CDR3: CASLDAMNTEAFF. CDR3 coding DNA: TGTGCCAGCCTGGACGCTATGAACACTGAAGCTTTCTTT.

In this sample, this clonotype turned up a few times. DNA of the CDR3: TGTGCCAGCAGTGAAGCACCGGGACAGGGGGCAGATACGCAGTATTTT. It codes for CASSEAPGQGADTQYF. This sequence joins TRBV6-1 and TRBJ2-3, with 11 bases aligning to TRBD1. The CDR3 has 16 residues. From germline, CDR1 is MNHNS and CDR2 SASEGT. Trimming at V came to 0 bases and at J to 4 bases, leaving 3 bases not matched to a gene.

This clonotype has more than one count but fewer than ten. The rearrangement links TRBV11-3 to TRBJ2-3, with TRBD2 matching 9 bases. Per the germline V gene, CDR1 is SGHNT and CDR2 is YENEEA. The CDR3 has 17 amino acids. The trim removed 2 bases at V and 0 bases at J, leaving 6 bases unmatched. The CDR3 nucleotides read TGTGCCAGCAGCTTAAGGACACTAGCGGGTAGCACAGATACGCAGTATTTT. It yields the protein CASSLRTLAGSTDTQYF.

This chain links TRBV3-1 with TRBJ1-1; 10 nucleotides line up with TRBD1. There are 14 residues in the CDR3. Germline CDR1 reads LGHDT; CDR2 reads YNNKEL (reference sequence). Trimming cost V 4 bases and J 6 bases; bases outside gene matches: 5. This chain's CDR3 is CASSLGQGISEAFF. The DNA of the CDR3 is TGTGCCAGCAGCCTGGGACAGGGGATCTCTGAAGCTTTCTTT.

This clonotype appeared once. The V call is TRBV2, the J call TRBJ2-1; D is possibly TRBD1 or TRBD2 (5 bases each). V lost 4 bases to trimming and J lost 3 bases, with 13 bases between them. The CDR3 is 15 residues long. Germline CDR1 reads SNHLY; CDR2 reads FYNNEI. This CDR3 reads CASSGIREYYNEQFF. The CDR3 DNA sequence: TGTGCCAGCAGTGGGATCAGGGAGTACTACAATGAGCAGTTCTTC.

The table lists this clonotype with a few counts. The chain has TRBV28 and TRBJ1-2; D is ambiguous. The V gene's germline CDR1 is MDHEN and CDR2 SYDVKM. This CDR3 region has 12 residues. V was pared by 7 bases and J by 7 bases, with 13 bases between. In nucleotides, the CDR3 is TGTGCCAGCACCCCCGGAGGGTTTGGCTACACCTTC. Translated, it gives CASTPGGFGYTF.

In its sample, this clonotype was seen a few times. The V and J genes are TRBV16 and TRBJ1-6; 7 bases are shared with TRBD1. The germline V gene has CDR1 KGHSY and CDR2 FQNENV. CDR3 length: 16 residues. J gave up 8 bases and V 3 bases, and 10 bases lay outside the gene matches. CDR3 residues: CASSHTYDRADSPLHF. CDR3 sequence (DNA): TGTGCCAGCAGCCATACGTACGACAGGGCGGATTCACCCCTCCACTTT.